What follows describes a single TCR beta chain. This clonotype turned up a few times. Its antigen remains undetermined. No much larger clonotype is one base removed from it; base qualities were not supplied. From the cysteine through the phenylalanine, the CDR3 covers 17 amino acids. Only the CDR3 part of the read is kept: 51 bases, read in frame from the first base. In the germline V gene, CDR1 corresponds to SGHRS and CDR2 to YFSETQ. V is cut back by 4 bases and J by 5 bases, with 13 bases in the junction unmatched. The treatment or condition label, read with the paper, signifies: in vitro stimulation with specific CMV peptide epitopes to enrich CMV-specific T cells. This record comes from a study of T cell repertoires in cytomegalovirus infection (dated by TCRdb to about 2019). About the full investigation: Recently identified HLA-C-restricted CMV epitopes, whose presentation resists viral immunomodulation, were targeted by peptide stimulations together with well-studied HLA-B-restricted epitopes. The HLA type of each donor mattered for the analysis, because public TCR beta signatures pointed to carriage of CMV infection along with the matching HLA type. Beyond this particular receptor, the publication reports: The ex vivo response was dominated by HLA-C-restricted CMV-specific TCR beta clonotypes, and the single most frequent clonotype in two of eight donors was supplied by these HLA-C-restricted clonotypes. Carriers of CMV infection plus the relevant HLA type were discriminated by the cumulative frequency of public TCR beta family members in the study cohort and in an independent roughly 370-donor cohort.

The sample was run on an Illumina HiSeq 1500. TCRdb reworked the public reads: Q25 trimming with fastp, MiXCR clone assembly, productive beta chains retained. Rows matching on CDR3 protein sequence are summarized as one entry with the most common DNA and genes. For this sample the table gives about 830,000 distinct CDR3 sequences, of which over 25% were detected only once. The top ten hold roughly an eighth of the sample. This chain joins TRBV5-1 to TRBJ2-1, with 9 central nucleotides matching TRBD1. This receptor was obtained from a human donor in good health (CMV status not recorded). Some clones in this sample may be carry-over from other donors' samples. The material was cultured CD8+ T cells from PBMCs, obtained from culture after CMV antigen stimulation. This receptor carries the CDR3 CASSAHNVGQGDNEQFF. The DNA sequence is given as TGCGCCAGCAGCGCCCATAATGTGGGACAGGGAGACAATGAGCAGTTCTTC.